A single sample gave rise to the 23 T cell receptor beta chains below, sequenced in a study of T cell responses to AZD1222 COVID-19 vaccine (dated by TCRdb to about 2021). The receptor library was made with the immunoSEQ multiplex PCR assay. As stored in TCRdb, this immuneACCESS dataset retains in-frame rearrangements with V and J assigned. A fraction of the clones does not appear; measured against another copy, unresolved V genes explain less than half of the discrepancy, and the remainder lacks a known reason. A total of about 97,000 clones appear in this sample, about 87% of them only once. Roughly 10% of the sample lies in the top ten. Interpreted using the paper, the time point label stands for: about 28 days (+/-7) after the second vaccine dose. This specimen consisted of peripheral blood, obtained 28 days after the second AZD1222 dose. Source of these receptors: an adult who received the AZD1222 COVID-19 vaccine.

The genes are TRBV19 and TRBJ2-1; either TRBD1 or TRBD2 may fit D (5 bases each). The CDR3 spans 14 residues. Deletions cut 3 bases from V and 8 bases from J, with 14 bases between. Germline CDR1 is LNHDA and CDR2 is SQIVND (reference sequence). The CDR3 here is CASSIWGSVYEQFF. The CDR3 nucleotides read TGTGCCAGTAGTATTTGGGGGAGCGTCTATGAGCAGTTCTTC.

In its sample, this clone was seen once. This CDR3 reads CASSEPSGNTGELFF. DNA for the CDR3: TGTGCCAGCAGCGAACCTAGCGGGAACACCGGGGAGCTGTTTTTT. The gene calls are TRBV4-2 and TRBJ2-2; 7 bases match TRBD2. V gave up 5 bases and J gave up 1 base; unmatched junction bases: 4. Per the germline V gene, CDR1 is LGHNA and CDR2 is YNFKEQ. The CDR3 covers 15 residues.

Here the CDR3 reads CASSIPGYGYTF. DNA for the CDR3: TGTGCCAGTAGTATTCCAGGGTATGGCTACACCTTC. The chain combines TRBV19 with TRBJ1-2, with D tentatively TRBD1 (5 bases). The CDR3 runs 12 residues. The germline V gene has CDR1 LNHDA and CDR2 SQIVND (reference sequence). The germline V and J ends were trimmed by 3 bases and 5 bases, with 7 bases remaining between them.

This rearrangement joins TRBV7-8 to TRBJ2-3, with 10 nucleotides matching TRBD2. The germline V gene encodes CDR1 SGHVS and CDR2 FQNEAQ. This CDR3 spans 16 amino acids. Trimming removed 2 bases from V and 2 bases from J; junction bases left unmatched: 4. In DNA, the CDR3 is TGTGCCAGCAGCTTACCAGCGGGGGGGTTCACAGATACGCAGTATTTT. Amino acids: CASSLPAGGFTDTQYF.

The J gene is TRBJ2-3, the V gene TRBV7-3; the D gene is possibly TRBD2 (6 bases). The germline V gene encodes CDR1 SGHTA and CDR2 FQGTGA. The CDR3 is made up of 14 amino acids. The germline V and J ends were trimmed by 4 bases and 0 bases, with 8 bases remaining between them. In nucleotides, the CDR3 is TGTGCCAGCAGCTCCGGGACTAGCACAGATACGCAGTATTTT. It yields the protein CASSSGTSTDTQYF. Variable domain in full (rest from reference TRBV7-3 and TRBJ2-3): GAGVSQTPSNKVTEKGKYVELRCDPISGHTALYWYRQSLGQGPEFLIYFQGTGAADDSGLPNDRFFAVRPEGSVSTLKIQRTERGDSAVYLCASSSGTSTDTQYFGPGTRLTVL.

The J gene is TRBJ2-7, the V gene TRBV30; no clear D gene. This CDR3 region has 14 residues. Per the germline V gene, CDR1 is GTSNPN and CDR2 is SVGIG (reference sequence). V was clipped by 8 bases and J by 0 bases, with 17 bases between them. The DNA for the CDR3 is TGTGCCCGAGCCCACAGTGAAAGCTCCTACGAGCAGTACTTC. Protein product: CARAHSESSYEQYF. Complete variable domain (other parts from reference TRBV30 and TRBJ2-7): SQTIHQWPATLVQPVGSPLSLECTVEGTSNPNLYWYRQAAGRGLQLLFYSVGIGQISSEVPQNLSASRPQDRQFILSSKKLLLSDSGFYLCARAHSESSYEQYFGPGTRLTVT.

This sequence joins TRBV4-1 and TRBJ2-3; D is unresolved. V was clipped by 2 bases and J by 6 bases, with 6 bases between them. The CDR3 has 12 amino acids. Germline CDR1 reads MGHRA; CDR2 reads YSYEKL. CDR3 residues: CASSQSPDTQYF. The CDR3 nucleotides read TGCGCCAGCAGCCAATCGCCCGATACGCAGTATTTT.

The chain has TRBV6-5 and TRBJ1-4; D unresolved. The CDR3 is made up of 15 amino acids. V dropped 6 bases and J dropped 4 bases, with 15 bases sitting between them. Germline CDR1 reads MNHEY; CDR2 reads SVGAGI. CDR3 nucleotides: TGTGCCAGCAGGGGAGGTCCCTCTTATAATGAAAAACTGTTTTTT. It encodes CASRGGPSYNEKLFF.

The genes are TRBV5-5 and TRBJ1-1, with 9 bases aligning to TRBD1. The germline V gene has CDR1 SGHKS and CDR2 YYEKEE (reference sequence). This CDR3 is 16 amino acids long. The ends lost 4 bases at V and 0 bases at J; junction bases unmatched: 7. The CDR3 loop is CASSKSGQGLNTEAFF. CDR3 DNA: TGTGCCAGCAGCAAATCCGGACAGGGGCTGAACACTGAAGCTTTCTTT. The entire variable domain, with the rest obtained from reference TRBV5-5 and TRBJ1-1, is as follows: DAGVTQSPTHLIKTRGQQVTLRCSPISGHKSVSWYQQVLGQGPQFIFQYYEKEERGRGNFPDRFSARQFPNYSSELNVNALLLGDSALYLCASSKSGQGLNTEAFFGQGTRLTVV.

The chain combines TRBV6-5 with TRBJ2-3; a weak D match, TRBD2 (6 bases). The CDR3 extends over 15 amino acids. Germline V gene sequence: CDR1 MNHEY, CDR2 SVGAGI. Trimming stripped 6 bases from V and 3 bases from J, with 16 bases between. CDR3 sequence reads: CASRETGVRTDTQYF. The DNA of the CDR3 is TGTGCCAGCAGGGAGACGGGGGTCCGGACAGATACGCAGTATTTT.

The rearrangement links TRBV2 to TRBJ1-1, with D unclear. Trimming removed 4 bases from V and 7 bases from J, with 13 bases in between. CDR1 and CDR2 (germline): SNHLY, FYNNEI. This CDR3 has 13 amino acids. The CDR3 here is CASSANRNVEAFF. The CDR3 DNA follows: TGTGCCAGCAGTGCGAACAGAAACGTTGAAGCTTTCTTT.

The table lists this clone with a count of one. The chain is built from TRBV7-3 and TRBJ2-1; 10 bases are a match to TRBD2. The junction had 2 bases not matched to a gene; V was cut back by 5 bases and J by 1 base. This CDR3 is 15 amino acids long. The germline gives CDR1 SGHTA, CDR2 FQGTGA. CDR3 nucleotide sequence: TGTGCCAGCAGCCCACTAGCGGGGTCCTACAATGAGCAGTTCTTC. Protein: CASSPLAGSYNEQFF.

This clone occurred once. The genes are TRBV3-1 (or the pseudogene TRBV3-2) and TRBJ2-3; D unresolved. V dropped 6 bases and J dropped 2 bases, with 9 bases sitting between them. CDR1 and CDR2 from the germline V gene are LGHDT and YNNKEL (reference sequence). This CDR3 is built from 13 residues. The CDR3: CASSRKHTDTQYF. Written as DNA, the CDR3 is TGTGCCAGCAGTCGGAAACACACAGATACGCAGTATTTT.

This rearrangement joins TRBV27 to TRBJ2-1; possibly TRBD1 for D (6 bases). Between the trimmed V and J ends, which lost 5 bases and 5 bases, there was a span of 19 bases. The CDR3 spans 16 residues. CDR1 and CDR2 (germline): MNHEY, SMNVEV (reference sequence). In nucleotides, the CDR3 is TGTGCCAGCAGTAGACAGGTCACATATACCCACAATGAGCAGTTCTTC. Its translation is CASSRQVTYTHNEQFF.

V is TRBV5-1 and J is TRBJ2-3; TRBD2 aligns across 9 bases. The CDR3 is 16 amino acids. V shed 0 bases and J 2 bases; nucleotides not matched to a gene: 4. Germline CDR1 and CDR2: SGHRS and YFSETQ. For the CDR3, the DNA is TGCGCCAGCAGCTTGGGAGCTAGCGGGGACACAGATACGCAGTATTTT. This gives the protein CASSLGASGDTDTQYF.

The chain combines TRBV4-1 with TRBJ1-5; tentatively, D is TRBD1 (5 bases). This CDR3 region has 19 residues. The germline V gene encodes CDR1 MGHRA and CDR2 YSYEKL. V was trimmed by 4 bases and J by 1 base, leaving 23 bases between them. This CDR3 is CASSPPPGTSTGSNQPQHF. CDR3 nucleotides: TGCGCCAGCAGCCCCCCTCCTGGGACCTCAACCGGGAGCAATCAGCCCCAGCATTTT.

The genes are TRBV11-2 and TRBJ1-1; D is perhaps TRBD1 (6 bases). Trimming took 3 bases from V and 2 from J, leaving 13 bases between them. Germline values: CDR1 SGHAT, CDR2 FQNNGV. CDR3 length: 15 residues. The CDR3 spells CASSLTGTTNTEAFF. The DNA of the CDR3 is TGTGCCAGCAGCTTGACCGGGACAACCAACACTGAAGCTTTCTTT.

The CDR3 protein is CAWSVQDLTEQYF. In nucleotides, the CDR3 is TGTGCCTGGAGTGTACAAGACCTTACCGAGCAGTACTTC. The genes are TRBV30 and TRBJ2-7, with unresolved D. The length of the CDR3 is 13 residues. Germline loops: CDR1 GTSNPN, CDR2 SVGIG (reference sequence). Trimming cost V 0 bases and J 6 bases, with 12 bases left between them.

CDR3 in DNA: TGTGCCACCAGCTCACAGGGGGGTACCTACGAGCAGTACTTC. This translates into CATSSQGGTYEQYF. The chain is built from TRBV15 and TRBJ2-7, with TRBD1 matching over 8 bases. The junction had 5 bases not matched to a gene; V was cut back by 5 bases and J by 2 bases. The CDR3 spans 14 residues. CDR1 and CDR2 (germline): LNHNV, YYDKDF (reference sequence).

The rearrangement uses TRBV21-1 and TRBJ1-2. TRBV21-1 is recorded as a pseudogene. The CDR3 extends over 14 amino acids. This CDR3 is CASLHGGIVYGYTF. Written as DNA, the CDR3 is TGTGCCAGCCTACACGGCGGTATAGTGTATGGCTACACCTTC.

This clone was seen just once. This rearrangement joins TRBV27 to TRBJ1-1; TRBD1 agrees at 8 bases. The J segment lost 5 bases and the V segment lost 6 bases, leaving 14 bases of the junction unmatched. Germline values: CDR1 MNHEY, CDR2 SMNVEV (reference sequence). This CDR3 is built from 16 residues. The CDR3 region is CASRSGQGSLGTEAFF. CDR3 bases: TGTGCCAGCAGGAGCGGACAGGGATCGCTGGGGACTGAAGCTTTCTTT.

The chain carries TRBV15 and TRBJ1-6, with D possibly being TRBD1 (5 bases). The CDR3 totals 18 residues. V lost 0 bases and J 16 bases, leaving 28 bases between the germline ends. The germline V gene encodes CDR1 LNHNV and CDR2 YYDKDF (reference sequence). The CDR3 loop is CATSRDLGLRQGTGHLHF. The DNA of the CDR3 is TGTGCCACCAGCAGAGATTTAGGCCTCCGCCAGGGAACGGGTCATCTCCACTTT.

The rearrangement uses TRBV6-5 and TRBJ1-1, with a weak D call TRBD1 (5 bases). The length of the CDR3 is 14 residues. Per germline, CDR1 MNHEY and CDR2 SVGAGI. Trimming removed 5 bases from V and 4 bases from J, with 14 bases in between. The CDR3 DNA reads TGTGCCAGCAGTCCGTACGGCAGGGTCACTGAAGCTTTCTTT. Protein: CASSPYGRVTEAFF.